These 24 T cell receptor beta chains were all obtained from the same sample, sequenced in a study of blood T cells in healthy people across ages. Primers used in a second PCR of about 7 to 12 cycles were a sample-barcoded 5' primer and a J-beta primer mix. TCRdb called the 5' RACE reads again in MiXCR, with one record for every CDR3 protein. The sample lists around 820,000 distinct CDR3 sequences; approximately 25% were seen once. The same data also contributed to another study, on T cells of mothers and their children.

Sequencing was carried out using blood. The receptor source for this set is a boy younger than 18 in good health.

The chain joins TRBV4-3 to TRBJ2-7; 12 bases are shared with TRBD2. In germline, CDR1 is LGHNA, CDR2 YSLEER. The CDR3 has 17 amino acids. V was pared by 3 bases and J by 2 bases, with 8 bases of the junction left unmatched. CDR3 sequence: CASSHGSLAGGPYEQYF. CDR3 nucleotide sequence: TGCGCCAGCAGCCACGGATCTCTAGCGGGAGGGCCCTACGAGCAGTACTTC.

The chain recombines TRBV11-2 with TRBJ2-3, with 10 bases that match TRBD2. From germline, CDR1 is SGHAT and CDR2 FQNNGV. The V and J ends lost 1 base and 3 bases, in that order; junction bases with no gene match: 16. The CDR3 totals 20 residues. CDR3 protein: CASSLVLGSSGRGSTDTQYF. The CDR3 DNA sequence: TGTGCCAGCAGCTTAGTTTTGGGGTCTAGCGGGAGAGGTTCGACAGATACGCAGTATTTT.

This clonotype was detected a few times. This CDR3 is CASSPLAGDTDTQYF. The CDR3 DNA follows: TGTGCCAGCAGTCCACTAGCGGGAGATACAGATACGCAGTATTTT. The rearrangement uses TRBV12-3 or TRBV12-4 and TRBJ2-3; 11 nucleotides agree with TRBD2. The V segment lost 5 bases and the J segment 3 bases; nucleotides outside the gene matches: 4. This CDR3 is built from 15 residues.

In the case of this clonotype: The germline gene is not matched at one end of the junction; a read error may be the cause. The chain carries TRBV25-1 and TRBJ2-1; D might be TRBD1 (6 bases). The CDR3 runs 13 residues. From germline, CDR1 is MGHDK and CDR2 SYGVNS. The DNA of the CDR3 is TGTGCCAGCAGTGAAACAGGGCTCAATAAGCAGTTCTTC. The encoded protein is CASSETGLNKQFF.

The DNA for the CDR3 is TGTGCCAGCGAGTCGACAGATACGCAGTATTTT. It codes for CASESTDTQYF. J is TRBJ2-3 and V is TRBV2, with D unclear. The germline gives CDR1 SNHLY, CDR2 FYNNEI. Trimming left V 8 bases short and J 3 bases short, with 6 bases between. The CDR3 is made up of 11 amino acids.

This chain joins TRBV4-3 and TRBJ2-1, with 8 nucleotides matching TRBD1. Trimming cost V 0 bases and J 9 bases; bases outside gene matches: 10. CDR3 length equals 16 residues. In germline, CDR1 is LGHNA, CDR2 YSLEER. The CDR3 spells CASSQDQGAGGLEQFF. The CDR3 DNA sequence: TGCGCCAGCAGCCAAGATCAAGGTGCAGGGGGCCTTGAGCAGTTCTTC.

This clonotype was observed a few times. This chain's CDR3 is CASSLEGSYYEQYF. The CDR3 region has the DNA TGTGCCAGCAGCTTAGAGGGATCCTACTACGAGCAGTACTTC. The chain links TRBV13 to TRBJ2-7; D gene uncertain. This CDR3 has 14 amino acids. V was trimmed by 1 base and J by 3 bases, leaving 10 bases between them. Germline V lookup: CDR1 PRHDT, CDR2 FYEKMQ (reference sequence).

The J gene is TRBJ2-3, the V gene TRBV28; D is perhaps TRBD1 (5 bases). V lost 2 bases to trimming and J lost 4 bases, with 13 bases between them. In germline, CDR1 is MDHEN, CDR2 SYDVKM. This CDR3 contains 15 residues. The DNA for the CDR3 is TGTGCCAGCAGTTTAGGGGCTTCCGAGGCAGATACGCAGTATTTT. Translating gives CASSLGASEADTQYF. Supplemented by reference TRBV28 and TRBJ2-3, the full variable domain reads DVKVTQSSRYLVKRTGEKVFLECVQDMDHENMFWYRQDPGLGLRLIYFSYDVKMKEKGDIPEGYSVSREKKERFSLILESASTNQTSMYLCASSLGASEADTQYFGPGTRLTVL.

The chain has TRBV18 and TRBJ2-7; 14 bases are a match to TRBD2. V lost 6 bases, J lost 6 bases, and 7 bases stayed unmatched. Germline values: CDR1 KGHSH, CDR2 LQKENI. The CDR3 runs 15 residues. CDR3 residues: CASSATSGGVREQYF. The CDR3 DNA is TGTGCCAGCTCGGCGACTAGCGGGGGGGTCCGCGAGCAGTACTTC.

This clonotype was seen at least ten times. CDR3 sequence: CASSDSTSASTDTQYF. CDR3 DNA sequence: TGTGCCAGCAGTGACTCGACTAGCGCTAGCACAGATACGCAGTATTTT. The V call is TRBV6-4, the J call TRBJ2-3, with 8 positions matching TRBD2. Trimming took 0 bases from V and 0 from J; bases not matched to a gene: 2. Germline CDR1 is MRHNA and CDR2 is SNTAGT. CDR3 size: 16 residues.

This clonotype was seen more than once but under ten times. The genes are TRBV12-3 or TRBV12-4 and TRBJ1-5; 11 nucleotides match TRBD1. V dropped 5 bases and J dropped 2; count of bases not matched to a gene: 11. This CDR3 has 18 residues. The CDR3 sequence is CASSPTGQGGLGNQPQHF. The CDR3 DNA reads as TGTGCCAGCAGTCCTACGGGACAGGGGGGACTAGGCAATCAGCCCCAGCATTTT.

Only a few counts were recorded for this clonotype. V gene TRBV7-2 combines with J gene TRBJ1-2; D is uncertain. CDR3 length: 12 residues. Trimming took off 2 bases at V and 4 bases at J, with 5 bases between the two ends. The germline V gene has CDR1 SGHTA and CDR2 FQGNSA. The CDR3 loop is CASSLSTYGYTF. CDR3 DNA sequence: TGTGCCAGCAGCTTAAGTACCTATGGCTACACCTTC.

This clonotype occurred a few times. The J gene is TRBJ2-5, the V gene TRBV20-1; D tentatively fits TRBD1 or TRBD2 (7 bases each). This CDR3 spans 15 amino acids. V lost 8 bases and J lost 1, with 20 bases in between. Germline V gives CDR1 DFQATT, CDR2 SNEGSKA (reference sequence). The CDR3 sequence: CSTRGGVGGQETQYF. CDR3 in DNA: TGCAGTACCAGGGGGGGGGTTGGAGGCCAAGAGACCCAGTACTTC.

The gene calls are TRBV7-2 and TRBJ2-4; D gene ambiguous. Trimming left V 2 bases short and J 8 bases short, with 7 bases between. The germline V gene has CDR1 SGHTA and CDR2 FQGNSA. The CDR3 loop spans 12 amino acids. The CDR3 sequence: CASSLPGHIQYF. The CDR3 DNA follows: TGTGCCAGCAGCTTACCGGGCCACATTCAGTACTTC.

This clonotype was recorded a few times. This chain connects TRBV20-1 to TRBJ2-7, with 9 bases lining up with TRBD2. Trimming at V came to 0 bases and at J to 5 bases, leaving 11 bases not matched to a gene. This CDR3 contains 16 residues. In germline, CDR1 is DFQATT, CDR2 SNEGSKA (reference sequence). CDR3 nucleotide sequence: TGCAGTGCTAGAGATCGAGGGGCTAGCGGGATCGACGAGCAGTACTTC. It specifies CSARDRGASGIDEQYF.

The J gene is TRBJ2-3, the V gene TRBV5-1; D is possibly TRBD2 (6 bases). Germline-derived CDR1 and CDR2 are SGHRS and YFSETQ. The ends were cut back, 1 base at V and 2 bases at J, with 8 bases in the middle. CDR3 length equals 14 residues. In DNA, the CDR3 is TGCGCCAGCAGCTTGTGGAGGGACACAGATACGCAGTATTTT. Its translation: CASSLWRDTDTQYF.

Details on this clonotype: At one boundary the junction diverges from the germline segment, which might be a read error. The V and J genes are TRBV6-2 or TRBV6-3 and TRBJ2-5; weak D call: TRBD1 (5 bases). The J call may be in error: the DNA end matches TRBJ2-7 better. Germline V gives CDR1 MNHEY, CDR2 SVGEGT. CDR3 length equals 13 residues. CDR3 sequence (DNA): TGTGCCATCAGTGGGGCTAGCTCCTACGAGCAGTACTTC. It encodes CAISGASSYEQYF.

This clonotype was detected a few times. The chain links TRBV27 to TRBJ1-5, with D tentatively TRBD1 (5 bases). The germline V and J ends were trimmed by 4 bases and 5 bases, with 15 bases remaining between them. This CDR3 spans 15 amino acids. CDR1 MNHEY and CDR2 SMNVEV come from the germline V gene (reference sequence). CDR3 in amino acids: CASSYLSGADQPQHF. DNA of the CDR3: TGTGCCAGCAGTTACCTAAGTGGGGCAGATCAGCCCCAGCATTTT.

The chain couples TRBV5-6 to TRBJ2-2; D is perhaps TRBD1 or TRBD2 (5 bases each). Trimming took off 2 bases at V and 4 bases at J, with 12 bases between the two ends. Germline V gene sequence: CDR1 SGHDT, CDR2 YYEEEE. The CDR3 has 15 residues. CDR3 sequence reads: CASSFYGAGTGELFF. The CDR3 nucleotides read TGTGCCAGCAGCTTCTATGGGGCGGGCACCGGGGAGCTGTTTTTT.

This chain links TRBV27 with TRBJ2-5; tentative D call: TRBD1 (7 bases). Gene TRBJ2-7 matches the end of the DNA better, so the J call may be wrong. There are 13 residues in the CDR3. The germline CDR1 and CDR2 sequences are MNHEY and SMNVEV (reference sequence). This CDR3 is CASSKGAGYEQYF. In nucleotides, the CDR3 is TGTGCCAGCAGTAAGGGGGCGGGATACGAGCAGTACTTC.

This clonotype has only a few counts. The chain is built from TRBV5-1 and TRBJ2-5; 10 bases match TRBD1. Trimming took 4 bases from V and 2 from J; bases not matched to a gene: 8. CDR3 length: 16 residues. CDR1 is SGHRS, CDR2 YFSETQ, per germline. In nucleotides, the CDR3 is TGCGCCAGCAGCCCTGACAGGGGGCGTCGTCAAGAGACCCAGTACTTC. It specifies CASSPDRGRRQETQYF. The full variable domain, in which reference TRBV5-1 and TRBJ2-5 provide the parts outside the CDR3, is KAGVTQTPRYLIKTRGQQVTLSCSPISGHRSVSWYQQTPGQGLQFLFEYFSETQRNKGNFPGRFSGRQFSNSRSEMNVSTLELGDSALYLCASSPDRGRRQETQYFGPGTRLLVL.

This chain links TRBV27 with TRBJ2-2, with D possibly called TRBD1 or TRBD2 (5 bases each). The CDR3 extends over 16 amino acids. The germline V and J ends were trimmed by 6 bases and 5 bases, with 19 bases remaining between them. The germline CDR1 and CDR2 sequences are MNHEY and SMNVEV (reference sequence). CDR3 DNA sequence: TGTGCCAGCAGACCGCCGGGGCTAGCCAAGACCGGGGAGCTGTTTTTT. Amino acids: CASRPPGLAKTGELFF.

The CDR3 is CASSQVGPGGGTDTQYF. The CDR3 DNA reads as TGTGCCAGCAGCCAAGTAGGCCCAGGAGGTGGCACAGATACGCAGTATTTT. The chain has TRBV4-2 and TRBJ2-3; D is perhaps TRBD2 (5 bases). The CDR3 contains 17 residues. CDR1 LGHNA and CDR2 YNFKEQ come from the germline V gene. The V gene lost 1 base and the J gene lost 1 base, with 15 bases spanning the gap.

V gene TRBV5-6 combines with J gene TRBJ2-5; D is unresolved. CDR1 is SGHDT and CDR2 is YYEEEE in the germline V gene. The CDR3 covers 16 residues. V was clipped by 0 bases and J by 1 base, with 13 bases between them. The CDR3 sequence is CASSLGHIGPQETQYF. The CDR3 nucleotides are TGTGCCAGCAGCTTGGGGCATATAGGCCCCCAAGAGACCCAGTACTTC.